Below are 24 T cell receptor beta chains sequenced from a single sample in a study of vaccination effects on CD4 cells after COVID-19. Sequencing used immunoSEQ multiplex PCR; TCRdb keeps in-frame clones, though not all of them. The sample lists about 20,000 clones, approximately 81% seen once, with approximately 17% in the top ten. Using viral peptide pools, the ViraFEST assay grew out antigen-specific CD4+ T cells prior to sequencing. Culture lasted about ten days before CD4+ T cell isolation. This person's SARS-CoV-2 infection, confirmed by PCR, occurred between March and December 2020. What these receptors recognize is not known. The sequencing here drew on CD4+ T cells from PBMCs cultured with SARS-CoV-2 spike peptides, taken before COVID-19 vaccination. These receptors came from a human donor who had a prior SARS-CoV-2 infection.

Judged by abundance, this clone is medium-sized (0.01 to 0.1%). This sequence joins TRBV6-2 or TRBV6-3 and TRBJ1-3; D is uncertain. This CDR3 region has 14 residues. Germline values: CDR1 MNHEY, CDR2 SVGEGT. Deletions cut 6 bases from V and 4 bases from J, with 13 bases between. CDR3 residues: CASSNTRLGNTIYF. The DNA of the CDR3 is TGTGCCAGCAGCAACACCCGCTTGGGAAACACCATATATTTT.

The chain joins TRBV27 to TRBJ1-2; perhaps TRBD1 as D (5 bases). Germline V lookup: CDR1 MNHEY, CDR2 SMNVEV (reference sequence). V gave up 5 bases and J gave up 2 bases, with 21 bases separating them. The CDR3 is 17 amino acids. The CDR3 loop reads CASSRGGDPNRNYGYTF. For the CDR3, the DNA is TGTGCCAGCAGTCGGGGAGGAGACCCGAACAGGAACTATGGCTACACCTTC.

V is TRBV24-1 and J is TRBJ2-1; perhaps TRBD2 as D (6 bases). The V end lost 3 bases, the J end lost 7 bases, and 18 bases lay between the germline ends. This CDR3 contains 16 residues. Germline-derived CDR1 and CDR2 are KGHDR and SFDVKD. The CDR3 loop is CATSDRGSGSVNEQFF. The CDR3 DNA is TGTGCCACCAGTGATCGGGGGTCCGGTTCAGTAAATGAGCAGTTCTTC.

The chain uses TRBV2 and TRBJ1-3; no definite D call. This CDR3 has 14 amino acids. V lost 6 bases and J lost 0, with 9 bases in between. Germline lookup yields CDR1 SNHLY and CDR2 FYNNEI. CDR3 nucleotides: TGTGCCAGCAGCGAATGGTACTCTGGAAACACCATATATTTT. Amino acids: CASSEWYSGNTIYF.

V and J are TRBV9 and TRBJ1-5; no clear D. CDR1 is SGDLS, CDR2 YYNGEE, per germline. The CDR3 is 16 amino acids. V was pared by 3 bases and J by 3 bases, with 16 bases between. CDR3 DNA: TGTGCCAGCAGCGAGGGAGCGGGAGCGAACAATCAGCCCCAGCATTTT. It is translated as CASSEGAGANNQPQHF.

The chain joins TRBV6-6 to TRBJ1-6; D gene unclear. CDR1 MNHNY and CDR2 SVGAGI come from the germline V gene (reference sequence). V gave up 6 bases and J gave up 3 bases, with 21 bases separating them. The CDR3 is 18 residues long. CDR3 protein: CASSRVKTAGGYNSPLHF. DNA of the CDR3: TGTGCCAGCAGCCGAGTAAAAACAGCGGGAGGCTATAATTCACCCCTCCACTTT.

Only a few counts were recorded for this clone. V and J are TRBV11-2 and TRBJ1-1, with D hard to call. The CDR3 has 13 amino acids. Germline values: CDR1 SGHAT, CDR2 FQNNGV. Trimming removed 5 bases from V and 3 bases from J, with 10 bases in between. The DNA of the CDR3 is TGTGCCAGCAGCCCAGGTCGGGACACTGAAGCTTTCTTT. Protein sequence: CASSPGRDTEAFF.

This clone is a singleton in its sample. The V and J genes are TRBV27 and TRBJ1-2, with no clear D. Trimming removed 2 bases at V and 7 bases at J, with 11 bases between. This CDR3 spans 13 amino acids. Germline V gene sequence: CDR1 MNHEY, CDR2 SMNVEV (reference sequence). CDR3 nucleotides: TGTGCCAGCAGTTTAGTCGGGGTTGGTGGCTACACCTTC. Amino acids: CASSLVGVGGYTF.

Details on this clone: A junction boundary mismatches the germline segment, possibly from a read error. CDR3 bases: TGTGCCAGCACCTTACAGGGGGTGACCTATGGCTACACCTTC. Translated, it gives CASTLQGVTYGYTF. This chain connects TRBV7-2 to TRBJ1-2, with 8 bases that match TRBD1. The CDR3 contains 14 residues. Germline lookup yields CDR1 SGHTA and CDR2 FQGNSA. Supplemented by reference TRBV7-2 and TRBJ1-2, the full variable domain reads GAGVSQSPSNKVTEKGKDVELRCDPISGHTALYWYRQSLGQGLEFLIYFQGNSAPDKSGLPSDRFSAERTGGSVSTLTIQRTQQEDSAVYLCASTLQGVTYGYTFGSGTRLTVV.

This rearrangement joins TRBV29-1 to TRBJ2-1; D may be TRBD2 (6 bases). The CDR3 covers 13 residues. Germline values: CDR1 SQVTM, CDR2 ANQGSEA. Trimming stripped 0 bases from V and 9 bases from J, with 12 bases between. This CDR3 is CSVEDRPGSEQFF. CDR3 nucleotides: TGCAGCGTTGAAGATCGTCCCGGGAGTGAGCAGTTCTTC.

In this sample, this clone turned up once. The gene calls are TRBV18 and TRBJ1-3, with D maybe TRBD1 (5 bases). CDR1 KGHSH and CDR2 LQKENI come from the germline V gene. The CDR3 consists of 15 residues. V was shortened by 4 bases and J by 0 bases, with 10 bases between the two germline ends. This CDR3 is CASSRDRTSGNTIYF. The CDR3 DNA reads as TGTGCCAGCTCACGTGACAGAACCTCTGGAAACACCATATATTTT.

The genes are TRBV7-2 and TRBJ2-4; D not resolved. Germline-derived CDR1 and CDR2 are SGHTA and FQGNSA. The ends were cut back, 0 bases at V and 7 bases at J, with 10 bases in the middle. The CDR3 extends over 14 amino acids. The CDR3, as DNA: TGTGCCAGCAGCTTAGCGCTTGGTGGGAACATTCAGTACTTC. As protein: CASSLALGGNIQYF.

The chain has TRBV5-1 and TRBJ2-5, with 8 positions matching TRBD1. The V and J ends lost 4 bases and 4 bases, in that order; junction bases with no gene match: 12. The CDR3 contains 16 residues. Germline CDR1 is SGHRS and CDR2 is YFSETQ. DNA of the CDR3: TGCGCCAGCAGCCGAGAGCCCCTGGACAGGGCAGAGACCCAGTACTTC. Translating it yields CASSREPLDRAETQYF.

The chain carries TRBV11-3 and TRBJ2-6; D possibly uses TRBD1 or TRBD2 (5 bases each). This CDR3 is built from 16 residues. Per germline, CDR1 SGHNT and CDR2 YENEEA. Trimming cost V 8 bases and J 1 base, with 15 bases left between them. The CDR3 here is CASYGTQSSGANVLTF. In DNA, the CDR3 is TGTGCCAGCTACGGGACGCAGTCGTCTGGGGCCAACGTCCTGACTTTC.

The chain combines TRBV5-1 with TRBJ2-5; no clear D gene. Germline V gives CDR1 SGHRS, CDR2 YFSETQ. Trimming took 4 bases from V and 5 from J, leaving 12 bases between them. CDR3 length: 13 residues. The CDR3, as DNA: TGCGCCAGCAGCAGGTTGCATGCCGAGACCCAGTACTTC. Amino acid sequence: CASSRLHAETQYF.

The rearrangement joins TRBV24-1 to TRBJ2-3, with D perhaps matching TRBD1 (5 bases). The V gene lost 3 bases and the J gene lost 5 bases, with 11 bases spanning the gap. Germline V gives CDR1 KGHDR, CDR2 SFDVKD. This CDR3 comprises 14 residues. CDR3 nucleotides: TGTGCCACCAGTGATGGGGCCCTCGGAGATACGCAGTATTTT. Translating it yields CATSDGALGDTQYF.

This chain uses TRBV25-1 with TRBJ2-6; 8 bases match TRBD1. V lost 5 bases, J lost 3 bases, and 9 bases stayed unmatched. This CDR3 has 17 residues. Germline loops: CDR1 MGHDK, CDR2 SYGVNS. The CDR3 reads CASSYTTDRGGANVLTF. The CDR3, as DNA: TGTGCCAGCAGTTACACGACCGACAGGGGTGGGGCCAACGTCCTGACTTTC.

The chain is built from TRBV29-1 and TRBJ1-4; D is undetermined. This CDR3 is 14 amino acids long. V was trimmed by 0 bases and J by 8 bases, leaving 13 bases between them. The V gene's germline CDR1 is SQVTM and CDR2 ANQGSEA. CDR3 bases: TGCAGCGTTGAAGATCAAGGGAGAGGGGAAAAACTGTTTTTT. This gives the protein CSVEDQGRGEKLFF. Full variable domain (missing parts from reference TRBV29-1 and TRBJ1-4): SAVISQKPSRDICQRGTSLTIQCQVDSQVTMMFWYRQQPGQSLTLIATANQGSEATYESGFVIDKFPISRPNLTFSTLTVSNMSPEDSSIYLCSVEDQGRGEKLFFGSGTQLSVL.

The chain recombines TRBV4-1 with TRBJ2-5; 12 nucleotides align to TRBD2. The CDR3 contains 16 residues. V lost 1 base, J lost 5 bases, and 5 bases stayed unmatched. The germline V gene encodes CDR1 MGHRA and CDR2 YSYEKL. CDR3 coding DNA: TGCGCCAGCAGCCAAGGGCTAGCGGGGGGGCCGGAGACCCAGTACTTC. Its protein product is CASSQGLAGGPETQYF.

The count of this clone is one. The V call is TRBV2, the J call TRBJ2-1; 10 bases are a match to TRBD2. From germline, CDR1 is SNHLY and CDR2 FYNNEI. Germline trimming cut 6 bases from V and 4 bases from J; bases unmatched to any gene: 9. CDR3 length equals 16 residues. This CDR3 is CASSTLLAGLYNEQFF. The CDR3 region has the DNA TGTGCCAGCAGCACCTTACTAGCGGGGCTATACAATGAGCAGTTCTTC. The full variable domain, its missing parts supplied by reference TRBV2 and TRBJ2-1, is EPEVTQTPSHQVTQMGQEVILRCVPISNHLYFYWYRQILGQKVEFLVSFYNNEISEKSEIFDDQFSVERPDGSNFTLKIRSTKLEDSAMYFCASSTLLAGLYNEQFFGPGTRLTVL.

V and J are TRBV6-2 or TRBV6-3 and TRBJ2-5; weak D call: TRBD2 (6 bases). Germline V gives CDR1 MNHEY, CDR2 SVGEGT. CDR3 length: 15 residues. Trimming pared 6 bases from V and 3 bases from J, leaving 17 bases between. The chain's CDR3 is CASSRDQWGEETQYF. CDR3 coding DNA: TGTGCCAGCAGCAGAGACCAGTGGGGGGAAGAGACCCAGTACTTC.

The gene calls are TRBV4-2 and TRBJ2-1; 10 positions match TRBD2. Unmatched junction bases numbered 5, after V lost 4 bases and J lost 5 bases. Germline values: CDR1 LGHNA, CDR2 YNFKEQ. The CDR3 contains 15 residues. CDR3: CASSPGLAGDNEQFF. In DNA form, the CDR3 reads TGTGCCAGCAGCCCCGGGCTAGCGGGGGACAATGAGCAGTTCTTC.

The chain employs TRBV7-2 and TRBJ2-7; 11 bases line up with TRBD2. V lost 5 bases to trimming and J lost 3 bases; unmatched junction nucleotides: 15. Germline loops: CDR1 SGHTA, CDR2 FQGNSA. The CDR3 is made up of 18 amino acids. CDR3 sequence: CASSQPGVAGGSNYEQYF. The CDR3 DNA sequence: TGTGCCAGCAGCCAACCCGGTGTAGCGGGAGGGAGTAACTACGAGCAGTACTTC.

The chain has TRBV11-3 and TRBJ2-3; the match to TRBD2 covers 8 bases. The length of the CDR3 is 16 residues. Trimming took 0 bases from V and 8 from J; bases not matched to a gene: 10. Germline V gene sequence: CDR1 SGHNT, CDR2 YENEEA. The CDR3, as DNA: TGTGCCAGCAGCTTAGATCCCGGGACTAGTCCTGGTACGCAGTATTTT. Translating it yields CASSLDPGTSPGTQYF.